This T cell receptor beta chain comes out of a study of blood T cell repertoires in COVID-19. Study in general: Samples representing acute and convalescent COVID-19 were sourced from the United States, Italy and Spain. PBMCs, B-cell-depleted T cells, or T cells were the source of the cDNA or gDNA that made up the material.

Methods used by the authors: Researchers report that nucleated cell counts were estimated from reference gene primer amplification. Data came from immunoSEQ multiplex PCR; TCRdb stores just in-frame clones and leaves some out. That table supplies the V and J calls and clone size; D and trimming were determined from the DNA. The profile shows roughly 110,000 clones, roughly 90% of them singletons. The CDR3 spans 14 residues. The germline CDR1 and CDR2 sequences are MGHDK and SYGVNS. With 7 bases removed from V and 2 bases from J, the gap between germline ends came to 14 bases. This TCR derives from a man aged 40-49 years with active or convalescent COVID-19. The sequencing input was peripheral blood. V and J are TRBV25-1 and TRBJ2-5, with D possibly TRBD1 on 5 matching bases. CDR3: CASKDTRGQETQYF. The CDR3 DNA reads TGTGCCAGCAAGGACACCCGTGGACAAGAGACCCAGTACTTC.